This T cell receptor beta chain was identified during a study of regulatory T cells in long-lasting Graves disease. Stated time point: persistent/refractory GD, antithyroid drugs over 5 years with positive TRAb. From RNA extracted from PBMCs, the TCR library was made. Under American Thyroid Association guidelines, Graves' disease was diagnosed. For TCR beta, libraries came from iRepertoire HTBI primers and Arm-PCR of CDR3 regions. TCRdb reprocessed the multiplex PCR reads with MiXCR, giving one entry per CDR3 protein. The repertoire has about 470,000 distinct CDR3 sequences, around 21% of them found once; the top ten carry about 7.8%. This material consisted of peripheral blood mononuclear cells (PBMCs), taken when the disease was refractory, from a patient treated with antithyroid drugs. The receptor comes from a female donor with Graves disease.

The CDR3 here is CASSQDRGRTNSPLHF. The DNA of the CDR3 is TGCGCCAGCAGCCAAGATCGAGGCAGGACCAATTCACCCCTCCACTTT. This chain joins TRBV4-3 and TRBJ1-6; D is unclear. Germline values: CDR1 LGHNA, CDR2 YSLEER. Between the trimmed V and J ends, which lost 0 bases and 7 bases, there was a span of 13 bases. The CDR3 totals 16 residues.